This TCR beta chain derives from a study of type 1 regulatory T cells. Study-level background: This in vitro CD4 product, T-allo10, is enriched for Tr1 cells and alloantigen-specific.

Study-level points and caveats: Compared with non-type 1 regulatory T cells, type 1 regulatory T cells showed a more restricted TCR repertoire.

This CDR3 region has 15 residues. Germline V CDR1 and CDR2: KGHSH, LQKENI. With V trimmed by 0 bases and J by 0 bases, 2 bases remained unmatched. TCRdb recomputed calls from the reads with MiXCR, one row per CDR3 protein. Of about 71,000 distinct CDR3 sequences listed, more than 20% are singletons. Details on this clonotype: Its antigen is unidentified.

Sequencing was done on a sample of cultured type 1 regulatory T (Tr1) cells, either the whole culture or a sorted fraction (not recorded which). The V and J genes are TRBV18 and TRBJ2-7; 7 bases are shared with TRBD1. The receptor was isolated from a human donor in good health. CDR3 nucleotide sequence: TGTGCCAGCTCACCACCGAGGACAGGCTCCTACGAGCAGTACTTC. It yields the protein CASSPPRTGSYEQYF.